This TCR beta chain was sequenced for a study of T cell repertoires in cytomegalovirus infection. Study as a whole: The public TCR beta signatures pointed to both CMV infection and matching HLA type.

General study points: Clonotype analysis showed dominance of the ex vivo response by HLA-C-restricted CMV-specific TCR beta clonotypes. CMV carriers with the relevant HLA were identified by cumulative public TCR beta family frequency.

From the reads, TCRdb called clonotypes with MiXCR, one entry per CDR3 protein. The table includes around 43,000 distinct CDR3 sequences, 20% to 25% detected once. This CDR3 has 12 amino acids. The V end lost 6 bases, the J end lost 5 bases, and 13 bases lay between the germline ends. CDR1 DFQATT and CDR2 SNEGSKA come from the germline V gene (reference sequence). Concerning this clonotype itself: What it recognizes is unknown.

This receptor was identified in a human donor in good health (CMV status not recorded). Some clones in this sample may be carry-over from other donors' samples. The chain joins TRBV20-1 to TRBJ2-5; D is perhaps TRBD2 (6 bases). The sample consisted of PBMCs, sequenced either directly or after in vitro stimulation (not recorded which). Here the CDR3 reads CSAPGSGETQYF. The CDR3 bases are TGCAGTGCACCGGGGAGCGGGGAGACCCAGTACTTC.